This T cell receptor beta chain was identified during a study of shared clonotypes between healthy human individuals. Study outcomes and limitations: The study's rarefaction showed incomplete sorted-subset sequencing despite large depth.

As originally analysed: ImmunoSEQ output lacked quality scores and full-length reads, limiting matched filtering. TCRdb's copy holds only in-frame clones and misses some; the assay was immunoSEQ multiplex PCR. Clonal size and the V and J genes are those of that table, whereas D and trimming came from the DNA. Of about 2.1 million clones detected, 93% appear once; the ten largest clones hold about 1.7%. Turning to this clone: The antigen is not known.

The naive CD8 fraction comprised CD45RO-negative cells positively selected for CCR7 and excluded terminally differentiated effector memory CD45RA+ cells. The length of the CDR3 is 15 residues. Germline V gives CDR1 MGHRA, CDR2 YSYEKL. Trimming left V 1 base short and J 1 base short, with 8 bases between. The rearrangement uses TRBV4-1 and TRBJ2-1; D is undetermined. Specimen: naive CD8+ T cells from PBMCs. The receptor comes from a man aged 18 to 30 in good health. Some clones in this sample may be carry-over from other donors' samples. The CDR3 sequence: CASSQARDSYNEQFF. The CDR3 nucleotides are TGCGCCAGCAGCCAAGCTAGGGATTCCTACAATGAGCAGTTCTTC.